One TCR beta chain is described in this entry. Antigen: not known. The assay, immunoSEQ v3.0, was run at survey level. Assay used: immunoSEQ multiplex PCR; TCRdb lists only in-frame clones, some missing. The data hold around 21,000 clones, with roughly 79% observed a single time. The data stem from a study of long-term antiretroviral therapy in people with HIV. Every donor contributed at least one pre-ART and at least two post-ART PBMC samples. From germline, CDR1 is SGHDT and CDR2 YYEEEE. The CDR3 extends over 14 amino acids. The V and J ends lost 4 bases and 7 bases respectively, with 16 bases between them. Study results and caveats: Narrower CDR3 length ranges marked HIV repertoires relative to controls. For ART adherence, viral resistance and therapy changes, no data were available. Older ART regimens may have been in use when blood was drawn between the mid-2000s and the late 2010s.

The receptor's source is a man aged 40-49 years with HIV. Sequences were derived from unsorted PBMCs, sampled 0.1 years before starting antiretroviral therapy. This sequence joins TRBV5-6 and TRBJ2-3; D may be TRBD1 (6 bases). CDR3 bases: TGTGCCAGCAGCCTGTTTGACAGGAGGAATACGCAGTATTTT. Protein product: CASSLFDRRNTQYF.